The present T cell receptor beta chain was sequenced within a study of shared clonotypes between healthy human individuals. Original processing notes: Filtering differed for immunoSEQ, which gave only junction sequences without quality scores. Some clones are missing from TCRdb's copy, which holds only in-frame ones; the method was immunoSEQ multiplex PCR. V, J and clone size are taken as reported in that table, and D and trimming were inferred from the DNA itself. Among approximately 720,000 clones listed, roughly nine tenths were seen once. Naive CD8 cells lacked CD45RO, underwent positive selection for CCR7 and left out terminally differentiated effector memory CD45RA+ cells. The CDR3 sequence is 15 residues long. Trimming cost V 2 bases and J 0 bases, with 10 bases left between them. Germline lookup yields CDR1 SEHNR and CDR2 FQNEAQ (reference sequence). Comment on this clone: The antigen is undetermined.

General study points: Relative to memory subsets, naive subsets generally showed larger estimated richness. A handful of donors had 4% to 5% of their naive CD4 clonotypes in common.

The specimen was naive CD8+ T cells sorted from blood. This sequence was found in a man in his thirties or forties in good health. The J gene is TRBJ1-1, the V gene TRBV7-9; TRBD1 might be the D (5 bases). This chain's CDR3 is CASSLRRGMNTEAFF. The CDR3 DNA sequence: TGTGCCAGCAGCTTACGACGGGGCATGAACACTGAAGCTTTCTTT.